Detailed here is one TCR beta chain. The antigen remains undetermined. The sample belongs to a study of CD8 T cells in ankylosing spondylitis. Study-wide results and limits: Earlier work had already found some motif variants in reactive arthritis synovial fluid and blood. It was reported that disease-linked clones were significantly enriched in matched ankylosing spondylitis synovial fluid.

The V end lost 6 bases, the J end lost 0 bases, and 9 bases lay between the germline ends. The CDR3 covers 15 residues. Construction of TCR beta libraries was performed using quantitative 5'-RACE with molecular barcodes. One entry per CDR3 protein, called by TCRdb with MiXCR from the 5' RACE reads. The sample carries just over 300,000 distinct CDR3 sequences, less than 25% recorded once. Sequencing was done on a sample of blood, either unsorted or a sorted T cell fraction (not recorded which). The receptor was isolated from a female donor with ankylosing spondylitis or in good health (not recorded which). This chain connects TRBV12-3 or TRBV12-4 to TRBJ1-6; D uncertain. The chain's CDR3 is CASSRLSSYNSPLHF. The DNA of the CDR3 is TGTGCCAGCAGCAGGCTTAGCTCCTATAATTCACCCCTCCACTTT.